This T cell receptor (beta chain) was sequenced in a study of control samples from healthy donors and cancer patients. The method was immunoSEQ multiplex PCR; TCRdb's version includes in-frame clones alone and lacks a portion of them. Of some 150,000 clones in the sample, around 94% were seen once. V was shortened by 5 bases and J by 4 bases, with 8 bases between the two germline ends. The CDR3 extends over 12 amino acids. The receptor was derived from a man aged 40-55 years in good health. The V call is TRBV12-3 or TRBV12-4, the J call TRBJ2-5; TRBD1 is a possible D gene (5 bases). The sequenced material came from blood. The CDR3 DNA reads TGTGCCAGCAGTCCTCAGGGAGAGACCCAGTACTTC. It translates to CASSPQGETQYF.